The present TCR beta chain was sequenced within a study of pediatric ulcerative colitis. Study conclusions and caveats: Repertoires came from total lymphocyte DNA, so rare subsets like regulatory T cells may be missed.

In regard to this clone: The antigen is undetermined.

The data were produced by immunoSEQ multiplex PCR, yet TCRdb's version contains in-frame clones alone and is incomplete. The sample lists around 14,000 clones; around 90% were seen once. This receptor was obtained from a boy under 18 with moderate ulcerative colitis. The sample comprised blood.

The CDR3 coding sequence is TGTGCCTGGAGCAAGATCCCGACAGGGGACGGCTACACCTTC. It is translated as CAWSKIPTGDGYTF. The V gene is TRBV30, the J gene TRBJ1-2; 8 nucleotides line up with TRBD1. Unmatched junction bases numbered 11, after V lost 3 bases and J lost 8 bases. CDR1 is GTSNPN and CDR2 is SVGIG in the germline V gene (reference sequence). The CDR3 runs 14 residues. The whole variable domain, remainder taken from reference TRBV30 and TRBJ1-2, is SQTIHQWPATLVQPVGSPLSLECTVEGTSNPNLYWYRQAAGRGLQLLFYSVGIGQISSEVPQNLSASRPQDRQFILSSKKLLLSDSGFYLCAWSKIPTGDGYTFGSGTRLTVV.